This entry is about one T cell receptor (beta chain). Antigen unknown. The data stem from a study of shared clonotypes between healthy human individuals. Study observations and caveats: The four-donor shared clonotypes exceeded non-shared clonotypes in generation probability, with non-shared ones scoring lower. Larger estimated richness was generally recorded for naive subsets relative to memory subsets.

The repertoire was sequenced with immunoSEQ multiplex PCR; TCRdb's copy has only in-frame clones and lacks some. The repertoire has millions of clones, roughly 95% of them found once; the top ten carry around 1.1%. In the naive CD8 group, cells lacked CD45RO and were positively selected for CCR7, so terminally differentiated effector memory CD45RA+ cells were left out. Material: naive CD8+ T cells sorted from blood. This TCR was recovered from a young man in good health.

CDR3 nucleotide sequence: TGTGCCAGCAGTTTATCGACTAGCGGGACCTCCTACGAGCAGTACTTC. It is translated as CASSLSTSGTSYEQYF. The chain joins TRBV28 to TRBJ2-7, with 11 bases fitting TRBD2. CDR3 length: 16 amino acids. Germline CDR1 MDHEN, CDR2 SYDVKM. Trimming removed 1 base from V and 0 bases from J; junction bases left unmatched: 2.